This T cell receptor (beta chain) was documented in a study of CDR3 diversity in severe acne. TCRdb processed the PCR reads anew with MiXCR; each CDR3 protein has one entry. The table lists about 98,000 distinct CDR3 sequences, 51% of them singletons. There are many counts of this clonotype. Deletions cut 2 bases from V and 2 bases from J, with 9 bases between. The CDR3 has 14 residues. The germline gives CDR1 MNHEY, CDR2 SVGEGT. Sequencing was done on a sample of blood. The rearrangement joins TRBV6-2 or TRBV6-3 to TRBJ1-2; D not resolved. The sequence derives from a male donor with acne. CDR3 DNA sequence: TGTGCCAGCAGTTACGTTGTTGGGAACTATGGCTACACCTTC. This encodes CASSYVVGNYGYTF.